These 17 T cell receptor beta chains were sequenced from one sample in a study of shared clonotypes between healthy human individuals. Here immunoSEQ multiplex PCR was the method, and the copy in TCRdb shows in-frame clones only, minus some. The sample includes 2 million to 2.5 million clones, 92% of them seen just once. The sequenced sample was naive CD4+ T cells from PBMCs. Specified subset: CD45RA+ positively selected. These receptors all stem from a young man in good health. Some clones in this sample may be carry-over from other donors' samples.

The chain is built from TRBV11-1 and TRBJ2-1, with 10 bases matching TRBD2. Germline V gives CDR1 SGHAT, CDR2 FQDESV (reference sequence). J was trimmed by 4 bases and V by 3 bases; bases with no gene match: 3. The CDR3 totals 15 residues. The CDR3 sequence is CASSFGLAEYNEQFF. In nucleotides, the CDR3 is TGTGCCAGCAGCTTTGGACTAGCGGAGTACAATGAGCAGTTCTTC.

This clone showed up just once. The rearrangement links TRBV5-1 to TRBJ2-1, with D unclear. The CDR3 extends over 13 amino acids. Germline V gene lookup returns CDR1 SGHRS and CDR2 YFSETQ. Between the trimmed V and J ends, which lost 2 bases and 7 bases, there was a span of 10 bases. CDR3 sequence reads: CASSLTRGNEQFF. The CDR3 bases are TGCGCCAGCAGCTTAACAAGAGGAAATGAGCAGTTCTTC. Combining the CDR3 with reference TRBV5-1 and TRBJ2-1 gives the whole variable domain KAGVTQTPRYLIKTRGQQVTLSCSPISGHRSVSWYQQTPGQGLQFLFEYFSETQRNKGNFPGRFSGRQFSNSRSEMNVSTLELGDSALYLCASSLTRGNEQFFGPGTRLTVL.

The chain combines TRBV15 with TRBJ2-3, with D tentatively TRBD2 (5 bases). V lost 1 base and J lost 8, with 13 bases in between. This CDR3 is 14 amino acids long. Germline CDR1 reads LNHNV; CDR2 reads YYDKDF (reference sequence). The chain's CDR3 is CATSRGLSAPTQYF. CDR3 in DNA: TGTGCCACCAGCAGAGGCCTTAGCGCTCCTACGCAGTATTTT. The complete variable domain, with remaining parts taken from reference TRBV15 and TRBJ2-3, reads DAMVIQNPRYQVTQFGKPVTLSCSQTLNHNVMYWYQQKSSQAPKLLFHYYDKDFNNEADTPDNFQSRRPNTSFCFLDIRSPGLGDTAMYLCATSRGLSAPTQYFGPGTRLTVL.

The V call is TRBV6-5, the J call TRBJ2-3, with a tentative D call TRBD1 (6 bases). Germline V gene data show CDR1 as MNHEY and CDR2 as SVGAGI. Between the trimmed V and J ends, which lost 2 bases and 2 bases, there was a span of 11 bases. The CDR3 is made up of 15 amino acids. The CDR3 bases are TGTGCCAGCAGTTACCAAACAGGGCCCACAGATACGCAGTATTTT. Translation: CASSYQTGPTDTQYF.

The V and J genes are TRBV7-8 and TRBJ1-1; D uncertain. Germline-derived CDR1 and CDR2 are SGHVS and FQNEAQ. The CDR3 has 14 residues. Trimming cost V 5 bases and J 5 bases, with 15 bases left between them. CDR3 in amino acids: CASSNIGVGTEAFF. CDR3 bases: TGTGCCAGCAGCAATATAGGAGTGGGAACTGAAGCTTTCTTT.

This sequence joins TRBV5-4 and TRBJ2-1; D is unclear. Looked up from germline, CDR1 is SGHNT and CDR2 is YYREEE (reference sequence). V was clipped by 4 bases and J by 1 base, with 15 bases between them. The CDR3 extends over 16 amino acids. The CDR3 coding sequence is TGTGCCAGCAGCCCAGCCGGCTATCGTTCCTACAATGAGCAGTTCTTC. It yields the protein CASSPAGYRSYNEQFF.

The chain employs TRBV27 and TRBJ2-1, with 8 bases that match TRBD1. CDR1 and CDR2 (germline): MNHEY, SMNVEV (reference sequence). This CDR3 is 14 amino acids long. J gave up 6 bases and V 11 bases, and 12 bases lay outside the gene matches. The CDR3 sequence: CAFTLGQGANEQFF. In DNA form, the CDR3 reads TGTGCCTTTACATTGGGTCAGGGGGCCAATGAGCAGTTCTTC.

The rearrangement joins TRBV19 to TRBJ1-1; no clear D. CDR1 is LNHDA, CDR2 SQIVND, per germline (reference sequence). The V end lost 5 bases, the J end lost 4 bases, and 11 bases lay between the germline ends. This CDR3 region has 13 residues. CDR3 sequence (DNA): TGTGCCAGTAGTTCACAGTCCGTCACTGAAGCTTTCTTT. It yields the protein CASSSQSVTEAFF.

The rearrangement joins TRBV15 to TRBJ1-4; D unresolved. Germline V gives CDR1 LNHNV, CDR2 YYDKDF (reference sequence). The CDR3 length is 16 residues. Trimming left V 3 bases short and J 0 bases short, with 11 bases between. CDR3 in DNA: TGTGCCACCAGCAGGGGTAGCTTTGCAACTAATGAAAAACTGTTTTTT. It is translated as CATSRGSFATNEKLFF.

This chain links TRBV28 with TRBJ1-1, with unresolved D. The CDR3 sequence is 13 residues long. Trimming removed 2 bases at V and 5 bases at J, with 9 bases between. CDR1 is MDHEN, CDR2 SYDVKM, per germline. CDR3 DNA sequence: TGTGCCAGCAGTTTAGGGAGGTGGACTGAAGCTTTCTTT. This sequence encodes CASSLGRWTEAFF.

In DNA form, the CDR3 reads TGTGCCAGCAGCTTGTGGCAGGGCGGGGAGCTGTTTTTT. Translating it yields CASSLWQGGELFF. This chain links TRBV5-6 with TRBJ2-2, with D perhaps TRBD1 (5 bases). Trimming took 1 base from V and 7 from J, leaving 8 bases between them. CDR3 length equals 13 residues. CDR1 is SGHDT and CDR2 is YYEEEE in the germline V gene.

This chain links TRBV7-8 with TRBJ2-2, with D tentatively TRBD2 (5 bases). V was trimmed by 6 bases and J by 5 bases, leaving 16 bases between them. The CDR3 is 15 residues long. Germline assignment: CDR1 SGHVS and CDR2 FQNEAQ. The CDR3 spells CASSRRADPTGELFF. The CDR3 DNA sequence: TGTGCCAGCAGTAGGCGGGCAGATCCTACCGGGGAGCTGTTTTTT.

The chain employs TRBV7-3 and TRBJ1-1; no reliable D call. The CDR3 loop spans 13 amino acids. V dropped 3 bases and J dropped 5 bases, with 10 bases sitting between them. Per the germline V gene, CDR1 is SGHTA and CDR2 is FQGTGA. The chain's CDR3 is CASSFSMGTEAFF. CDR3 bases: TGTGCCAGCAGCTTTTCGATGGGAACTGAAGCTTTCTTT.

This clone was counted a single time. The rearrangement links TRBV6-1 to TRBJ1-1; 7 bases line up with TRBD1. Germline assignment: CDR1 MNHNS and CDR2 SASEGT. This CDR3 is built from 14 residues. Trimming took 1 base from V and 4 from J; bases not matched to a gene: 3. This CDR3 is CASSEGHRGTEAFF. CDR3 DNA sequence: TGTGCCAGCAGTGAAGGGCACAGGGGCACTGAAGCTTTCTTT.

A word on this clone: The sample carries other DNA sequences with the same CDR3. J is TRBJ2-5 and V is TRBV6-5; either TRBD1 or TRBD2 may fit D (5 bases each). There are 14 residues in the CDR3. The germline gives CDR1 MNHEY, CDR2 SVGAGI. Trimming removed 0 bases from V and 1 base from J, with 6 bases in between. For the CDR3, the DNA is TGTGCCAGCAGTTACTCGAGGGGCCAAGAGACCCAGTACTTC. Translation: CASSYSRGQETQYF.

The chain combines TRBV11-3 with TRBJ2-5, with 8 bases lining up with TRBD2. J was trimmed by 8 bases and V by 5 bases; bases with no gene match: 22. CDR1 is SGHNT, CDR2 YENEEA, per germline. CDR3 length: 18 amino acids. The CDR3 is CASSDRGSSGPLGETQYF. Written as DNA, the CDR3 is TGTGCCAGCAGCGATAGGGGGTCTAGCGGGCCCTTGGGTGAAACCCAGTACTTC.

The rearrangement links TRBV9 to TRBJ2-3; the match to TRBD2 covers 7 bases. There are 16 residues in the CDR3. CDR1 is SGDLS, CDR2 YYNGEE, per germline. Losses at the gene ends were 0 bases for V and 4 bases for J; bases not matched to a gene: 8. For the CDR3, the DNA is TGTGCCAGCAGCGTAGCTTTGGCTAGCGGATCAGATACGCAGTATTTT. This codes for CASSVALASGSDTQYF.